This is a list of T cell receptor beta chains from one sample in a study of T-cell memory formation after mild COVID-19. MiXCR, run by TCRdb on the 5' RACE reads, gives a single entry per CDR3 protein. Among around 430,000 distinct CDR3 sequences, roughly 15% were seen once, and the ten largest hold roughly a fifth. Sequenced material: PBMCs or a T cell subset sorted from them (not recorded which). These receptors all come from a man younger than 35 who had mild COVID-19 (a few samples of this study predate the infection). Cell type and time point are not known. CDR3s include the opening cysteine and the closing phenylalanine or tryptophan. Fields, in order: J gene, clone size, V gene, D gene, CDR3 DNA, CDR3 protein. A D gene is named only where the DNA matches it firmly. Size values are once, few and many counts, or a class for expanded clones, and some rows have none.

j_call: TRBJ1-1; clone_size: few; v_call: TRBV29-1; d_call: -; cdr3_nt: TGCAGCGCAAACGGGGCTAGGACTGAAGCTTTCTTT; cdr3_aa: CSANGARTEAFF
j_call: TRBJ2-1; clone_size: -; v_call: TRBV12-3/TRBV12-4; d_call: -; cdr3_nt: TGTGCCAGCAGTACCCGGGGGAGGCAGTTCTTC; cdr3_aa: CASSTRGRQFF
j_call: TRBJ2-5; clone_size: few; v_call: TRBV5-1; d_call: TRBD1; cdr3_nt: TGCGCCAGCGGGACAGGGGAAGAGACCCAGTACTTC; cdr3_aa: CASGTGEETQYF
j_call: TRBJ2-7; clone_size: few; v_call: TRBV7-6; d_call: -; cdr3_nt: TGTGCCAGCAGCTTGGGCGACAGAGCGCCGGACGAGCAGTACTTC; cdr3_aa: CASSLGDRAPDEQYF
j_call: TRBJ1-1; clone_size: once; v_call: TRBV5-6; d_call: -; cdr3_nt: TGTGCCAGCAGCGCCACAGGGTTCGGGGGCACTGAAGCTTTCTTT; cdr3_aa: CASSATGFGGTEAFF
j_call: TRBJ2-7; clone_size: few; v_call: TRBV4-1; d_call: TRBD2; cdr3_nt: TGCGCCAGCAGCCATACGGGGGGCGAGCAGTACTTC; cdr3_aa: CASSHTGGEQYF
j_call: TRBJ2-7; clone_size: few; v_call: TRBV5-6; d_call: -; cdr3_nt: TGTGCCAGCAGGCGGGACTACGAGCAGTACTTC; cdr3_aa: CASRRDYEQYF
j_call: TRBJ2-3; clone_size: -; v_call: TRBV11-2; d_call: -; cdr3_nt: TGTGCCAGCCACCGGGACCCCCCCACAGATACGCAGTATTTT; cdr3_aa: CASHRDPPTDTQYF
j_call: TRBJ2-2; clone_size: few; v_call: TRBV29-1; d_call: -; cdr3_nt: TGCAGCGTCGTCTGGGCCTCGGGGGGGGAGCTGTTTTTT; cdr3_aa: CSVVWASGGELFF
j_call: TRBJ1-4; clone_size: -; v_call: TRBV10-3; d_call: -; cdr3_nt: TGTGCCACAATGAAGCCGGGGGCAGGGGAAAAACTGTTTTTT; cdr3_aa: CATMKPGAGEKLFF
j_call: TRBJ2-1; clone_size: -; v_call: TRBV12-5; d_call: TRBD2; cdr3_nt: TGTGCTAGTGGTTTGCCCCGACTAGCTCAGTTCTTC; cdr3_aa: CASGLPRLAQFF
j_call: TRBJ1-5; clone_size: few; v_call: TRBV5-1; d_call: -; cdr3_nt: TGCGCCAGCAGCTTGGGGGCAGAGAATCAGCCCCAGCATTTT; cdr3_aa: CASSLGAENQPQHF
j_call: TRBJ1-2; clone_size: few; v_call: TRBV6-5; d_call: -; cdr3_nt: TGTGCCAGCAATGATCCGGGGGGAGGTGGCTACACCTTC; cdr3_aa: CASNDPGGGGYTF
j_call: TRBJ2-3; clone_size: few; v_call: TRBV29-1; d_call: -; cdr3_nt: TGCAGCGTAATGGGTCTCTTCACAGATACGCAGTATTTT; cdr3_aa: CSVMGLFTDTQYF
j_call: TRBJ2-1; clone_size: -; v_call: TRBV24-1; d_call: -; cdr3_nt: TGTGCCACCAGTGATTTCACTAGTAATGAGCAGTTCTTC; cdr3_aa: CATSDFTSNEQFF
j_call: TRBJ2-1; clone_size: -; v_call: TRBV7-2; d_call: -; cdr3_nt: TGTGCCAGCAGCCGCAGGGAAAGCTCCTACAATGAGCAGTTCTTC; cdr3_aa: CASSRRESSYNEQFF
j_call: TRBJ2-5; clone_size: -; v_call: TRBV3-1; d_call: TRBD2; cdr3_nt: TGTGCCAGCAGCCAGCCGGGACTAGCGGTCGAGACCCAGTACTTC; cdr3_aa: CASSQPGLAVETQYF
j_call: TRBJ2-1; clone_size: -; v_call: TRBV12-3/TRBV12-4; d_call: -; cdr3_nt: TGTGCCAGCAGACGTACTGGACCCACAGCCCCGTTCTTC; cdr3_aa: CASRRTGPTAPFF
j_call: TRBJ2-5; clone_size: -; v_call: TRBV11-2; d_call: TRBD1; cdr3_nt: TGTGCCAGCAGCTCCCGGGACAGGGTCCAAGAGACCCAGTACTTC; cdr3_aa: CASSSRDRVQETQYF
j_call: TRBJ2-1; clone_size: -; v_call: TRBV5-1; d_call: TRBD1; cdr3_nt: TGCGCCAGCAGCTTGGGGGCCGGGACAGGGGTCGATGAGCAGTTCTTC; cdr3_aa: CASSLGAGTGVDEQFF
j_call: TRBJ1-5; clone_size: -; v_call: TRBV6-1; d_call: -; cdr3_nt: TGTGCCAGCACTCTAGCGGGAGGGTATCAGCCCCAGCATTTT; cdr3_aa: CASTLAGGYQPQHF
j_call: TRBJ2-1; clone_size: few; v_call: TRBV9; d_call: TRBD1; cdr3_nt: TGTGCCAGCAGCTCAGAAGGGACAGGGATGGTTAGGTTCTTC; cdr3_aa: CASSSEGTGMVRFF
j_call: TRBJ1-1; clone_size: few; v_call: TRBV5-1; d_call: TRBD1; cdr3_nt: TGCGCCAGCAGCGGGACAGTTAACACTGAAGCTTTCTTT; cdr3_aa: CASSGTVNTEAFF
j_call: TRBJ2-2; clone_size: -; v_call: TRBV7-9; d_call: -; cdr3_nt: TGTGCCAGCAGCTTATCCCAGGGGCGGATCGGGGAGCTGTTTTTT; cdr3_aa: CASSLSQGRIGELFF
j_call: TRBJ2-2; clone_size: -; v_call: TRBV12-3/TRBV12-4; d_call: -; cdr3_nt: TGTGCCAGCAGTGGGGGCCCGGAACTGAACACCGGGGAGCTGTTTTTT; cdr3_aa: CASSGGPELNTGELFF
j_call: TRBJ2-1; clone_size: few; v_call: TRBV20-1; d_call: -; cdr3_nt: TGCAGTGCTTGGTCTAGCGTAAACAATGAGCAGTTCTTC; cdr3_aa: CSAWSSVNNEQFF
j_call: TRBJ2-3; clone_size: few; v_call: TRBV12-3/TRBV12-4; d_call: -; cdr3_nt: TGTGCCAGCAGTTTCGACAGTTACACAGATACGCAGTATTTT; cdr3_aa: CASSFDSYTDTQYF
j_call: TRBJ1-1; clone_size: -; v_call: TRBV20-1; d_call: TRBD1; cdr3_nt: TGCAGTCCAGGGGGCGGAGAGATGAACACTGAAGCTTTCTTT; cdr3_aa: CSPGGGEMNTEAFF
j_call: TRBJ2-5; clone_size: -; v_call: TRBV7-3; d_call: -; cdr3_nt: TGTGCCAGCAGCTTAACGTTAGGGACCCAAGAGACCCAGTACTTC; cdr3_aa: CASSLTLGTQETQYF
j_call: TRBJ1-2; clone_size: few; v_call: TRBV6-1; d_call: -; cdr3_nt: TGTGCCAGCAGTGTCAGGGGCTCCGGGGTTGGCTACACCTTC; cdr3_aa: CASSVRGSGVGYTF
j_call: TRBJ2-4; clone_size: few; v_call: TRBV20-1; d_call: TRBD2; cdr3_nt: TGCAGTGCTAGAGAAACCTCCGGGACTAGCCTGCAAAACATTCAGTACTTC; cdr3_aa: CSARETSGTSLQNIQYF
j_call: TRBJ2-3; clone_size: few; v_call: TRBV3-1; d_call: TRBD2; cdr3_nt: TGTGCCAGCAGCCCGATGACTAGCGGGGGGTCCGGAGATACGCAGTATTTT; cdr3_aa: CASSPMTSGGSGDTQYF
j_call: TRBJ2-1; clone_size: -; v_call: TRBV12-3/TRBV12-4; d_call: TRBD2; cdr3_nt: TGTGCCAGCAGGTCCGCGGGAGATGAGCAGTTCTTC; cdr3_aa: CASRSAGDEQFF
j_call: TRBJ2-7; clone_size: -; v_call: TRBV6-1; d_call: TRBD1; cdr3_nt: TGTGCCAGCGGGGACAGCGCTGGATTCTACGAGCAGTACTTC; cdr3_aa: CASGDSAGFYEQYF
j_call: TRBJ1-2; clone_size: -; v_call: TRBV6-5; d_call: TRBD1; cdr3_nt: TGTGCCAGCAGTCCCGGACAGGGGATAACCTACTTC; cdr3_aa: CASSPGQGITYF
j_call: TRBJ2-1; clone_size: few; v_call: TRBV28; d_call: -; cdr3_nt: TGTGCCACCGACGGGGCGTCGTTCTACAATGAGCAGTTCTTC; cdr3_aa: CATDGASFYNEQFF
j_call: TRBJ2-3; clone_size: few; v_call: TRBV24-1; d_call: -; cdr3_nt: TGTGCCACCAGTCAGTCAGGTCCCGCAGATACGCAGTATTTT; cdr3_aa: CATSQSGPADTQYF
j_call: TRBJ2-5; clone_size: few; v_call: TRBV7-9; d_call: -; cdr3_nt: TGTGCCAGCAGCCGAGGGGGGCCAGCGCAAGAGACCCAGTACTTC; cdr3_aa: CASSRGGPAQETQYF
j_call: TRBJ1-2; clone_size: many; v_call: TRBV19; d_call: -; cdr3_nt: TGTGCCAGTAGTATAGGGGAGGCCTACACCTTC; cdr3_aa: CASSIGEAYTF
j_call: TRBJ2-5; clone_size: few; v_call: TRBV7-8; d_call: TRBD2; cdr3_nt: TGTGCCAGCAGCTCCATTTGGCCCAGCGGGGACCAAGAGACCCAGTACTTC; cdr3_aa: CASSSIWPSGDQETQYF
j_call: TRBJ2-2; clone_size: few; v_call: TRBV6-4; d_call: -; cdr3_nt: TGTGCCAGCAGTCCAGGGAACACCGGGGAGCTGTTTTTT; cdr3_aa: CASSPGNTGELFF
j_call: TRBJ2-1; clone_size: few; v_call: TRBV5-1; d_call: -; cdr3_nt: TGCGCCAGCAGCTCGACGGCGGGCAATGAGCAGTTCTTC; cdr3_aa: CASSSTAGNEQFF
j_call: TRBJ2-3; clone_size: many; v_call: TRBV6-4; d_call: -; cdr3_nt: TGTGCCAGCAGCCACGAGGGACTGAGCACAGATACGCAGTATTTT; cdr3_aa: CASSHEGLSTDTQYF
j_call: TRBJ2-2; clone_size: few; v_call: TRBV7-8; d_call: TRBD2; cdr3_nt: TGTGCCAGCAGCCACCGACTAGCGGGGGGGCCCGGGGAGCTGTTTTTT; cdr3_aa: CASSHRLAGGPGELFF
j_call: TRBJ2-5; clone_size: few; v_call: TRBV6-5; d_call: TRBD1; cdr3_nt: TGTGCCAGCAGTTACTCCAGGGACAGGGTTGAGACCCAGTACTTC; cdr3_aa: CASSYSRDRVETQYF
j_call: TRBJ2-1; clone_size: -; v_call: TRBV12-3/TRBV12-4; d_call: -; cdr3_nt: TGTGCCAGCAGCCAGGGACCCCCATGGCAGTTCTTC; cdr3_aa: CASSQGPPWQFF